This T cell receptor beta chain stems from a study of cytomegalovirus exposure and HLA in healthy donors. Study results and limitations: Accurate HLA-A and HLA-B prediction from TCR beta sequences was reported for most subjects. Several V segments, TRBV6-2 and TRBV6-3 among them, could not be told apart and were dropped. In vitro checks showed that a few CMV-associated chains really do target CMV antigens.

V trimming: 4 bases; J trimming: 3 bases; junction bases outside the gene matches: 3. The CDR3 extends over 13 amino acids. Germline lookup yields CDR1 SQVTM and CDR2 ANQGSEA. Use of 60 Vbeta and 13 Jbeta primers characterized the PCR. Libraries were prepared by immunoSEQ multiplex PCR; TCRdb keeps only in-frame clonotypes and omits some of them. The sample contains over 130,000 clones, approximately 79% of which appear only once. This clone was detected a few times. Its antigen is currently unknown. The TCR was taken from a female donor in good health and CMV-seronegative. The chain joins TRBV29-1 to TRBJ1-1; 9 bases map to TRBD1. Sequencing used PBMCs. The DNA of the CDR3 is TGCAGCGTTGTGGACAGGGGTTACACTGAAGCTTTCTTT. Protein product: CSVVDRGYTEAFF.